These T cell receptor beta chains were read from a single sample in a study of cytomegalovirus exposure and HLA in healthy donors. Using immunoSEQ multiplex PCR, the repertoire was profiled, and TCRdb retains in-frame clones only, with some absent. With 100,000 to 150,000 clones in the sample, the ten largest clones hold less than 2%. The material sequenced was PBMCs. The receptors stem from a man between 18 and 35 years old in good health and CMV-seronegative. Each CDR3 is given with its conserved first and last residue. The D gene is left open where the match is weak.

CDR3 protein	V gene	J gene	CDR3 length	D gene
CASRRQVTGKNIQYF	TRBV6-5	TRBJ2-4	15	NA
CASSSPMGQGIRYTF	TRBV28	TRBJ1-2	15	TRBD1
CASSLVVVSSSYEQYF	TRBV5-1	TRBJ2-7	16	NA
CASSSSRLARGETQYF	TRBV6-5	TRBJ2-5	16	TRBD2
CASSYGGQGVKEKLFF	TRBV6-5	TRBJ1-4	16	TRBD1
CASSLGTVSYEQYF	TRBV4-3	TRBJ2-7	14	TRBD1
CASRGGTDTQYF	TRBV2	TRBJ2-3	12	NA
CASGGQGVQPQHF	TRBV28	TRBJ1-5	13	TRBD1
CASSQDQGTFREQYF	TRBV14	TRBJ2-7	15	NA
CASSPGTSGSGELFF	TRBV9	TRBJ2-2	15	TRBD2
CTRELPEAFF	TRBV20-1	TRBJ1-1	10	NA
CASSFSVTANQPQHF	TRBV27	TRBJ1-5	15	NA
CASKQGPSNQPQHF	TRBV6-1	TRBJ1-5	14	NA
CASSFKASGKGEETQYF	TRBV5-4	TRBJ2-5	17	TRBD2
CASSEARAGGNTEAFF	TRBV6-1	TRBJ1-1	16	TRBD1
CASSLAGGQVQPQHF	TRBV7-6	TRBJ1-5	15	TRBD1
CASSLTGPSYEQYF	TRBV27	TRBJ2-7	14	NA
CASRRTGGGPQHF	TRBV6-5	TRBJ1-5	13	TRBD1
CASSKAYTGGGYTF	TRBV28	TRBJ1-2	14	TRBD1
CASSGGGAGEKLFF	TRBV2	TRBJ1-4	14	NA
CASSPAGSAYEQYF	TRBV5-1	TRBJ2-7	14	NA
CASSQDPSGGAPSYNEQFF	TRBV4-3	TRBJ2-1	19	TRBD2
CASSPGQGGELFF	TRBV18	TRBJ2-2	13	TRBD1
CASSRGTSGGASTDTQYF	TRBV4-3	TRBJ2-3	18	TRBD2
CASSPGQGNSPLHF	TRBV19	TRBJ1-6	14	TRBD1
CASRLQGSDGYTF	TRBV5-1	TRBJ1-2	13	NA
CASSLGGQGMGQPQHF	TRBV5-5	TRBJ1-5	16	TRBD1
CASSALSGQNTEAFF	TRBV9	TRBJ1-1	15	NA
CASTPGQNQPQHF	TRBV7-7	TRBJ1-5	13	TRBD1
CASRSGELSAEAFF	TRBV6-4	TRBJ1-1	14	NA
CASWTGGNYNEQFF	TRBV5-1	TRBJ2-1	14	TRBD1
CASSVGGGPGYTF	TRBV9	TRBJ1-2	13	NA
CRGTGLHGYTF	TRBV29-1	TRBJ1-2	11	TRBD1
CASSVGGGGSYEQYF	TRBV9	TRBJ2-7	15	NA
CASRLPRTSEDNEQFF	TRBV11-3	TRBJ2-1	16	TRBD2
CASSILAGGPDTQYF	TRBV19	TRBJ2-3	15	TRBD2
CASGSGVEQFF	TRBV12-5	TRBJ2-1	11	NA
CASSVPLGMNTEAFF	TRBV2	TRBJ1-1	15	NA
CASSLDVGVGSPLHF	TRBV5-1	TRBJ1-6	15	NA
CASSLRQGLTYEQYF	TRBV5-4	TRBJ2-7	15	TRBD1
CASGTTGGFTDTQYF	TRBV7-9	TRBJ2-3	15	TRBD1
CASKGDRTYEQYF	TRBV6-5	TRBJ2-7	13	NA
CASSTQESTEAFF	TRBV7-2	TRBJ1-1	13	NA
CASSPRTSGSYEQYF	TRBV5-4	TRBJ2-7	15	TRBD2
CASSPPGQGSNTIYF	TRBV11-3	TRBJ1-3	15	TRBD1